The table lists the clone carrying this T cell receptor (beta chain) with many counts. As yet, its antigen is unknown. The CDR3 runs 12 residues. V was shortened by 4 bases and J by 3 bases, with 6 bases between the two germline ends. Germline values: CDR1 MDHEN, CDR2 SYDVKM. The data belong to a study of regulatory T cells in long-lasting Graves disease. Sample time point: persistent/refractory GD, antithyroid drugs over 5 years with positive TRAb. Making the TCR library involved RNA that had been extracted from PBMCs. Collection of peripheral blood (roughly 9.3 milliliters) was done using EDTA tubes. Combining iRepertoire HTBI primers with Arm-PCR of CDR3 regions, the authors built TCR beta libraries. TCRdb re-called the multiplex PCR reads with MiXCR, one entry per CDR3 protein. The data contain more than 350,000 distinct CDR3 sequences, over 20% of them singletons. Findings of the study overall: Sampling was limited to peripheral blood rather than thyroid tissue.

The sample here was peripheral blood mononuclear cells (PBMCs), taken when the disease was refractory, from a patient treated with antithyroid drugs. The rearrangement links TRBV28 to TRBJ2-5; the D is unclear. The TCR comes from a female donor with Graves disease. The CDR3 protein is CASSWGEETQYF. The CDR3 nucleotides read TGTGCCAGCAGTTGGGGTGAAGAGACCCAGTACTTC.